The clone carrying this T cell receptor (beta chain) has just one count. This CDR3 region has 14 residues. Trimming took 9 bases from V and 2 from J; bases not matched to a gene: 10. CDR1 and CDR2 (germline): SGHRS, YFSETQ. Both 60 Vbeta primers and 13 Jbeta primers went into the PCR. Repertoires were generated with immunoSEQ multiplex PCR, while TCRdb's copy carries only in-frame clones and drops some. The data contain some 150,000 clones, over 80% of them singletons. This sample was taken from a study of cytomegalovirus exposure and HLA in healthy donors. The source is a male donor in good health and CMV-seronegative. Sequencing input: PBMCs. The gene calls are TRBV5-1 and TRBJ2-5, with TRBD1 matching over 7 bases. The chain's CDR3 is CANTGTAGQETQYF. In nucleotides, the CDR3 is TGCGCCAACACCGGGACAGCAGGACAAGAGACCCAGTACTTC.